What follows are 27 T cell receptor beta chains derived from one specimen sequenced in a study of CD8 T cells in Susac syndrome (dated by TCRdb to the late 2010s). Library prep was done by the immunoSEQ multiplex PCR assay. RNA was extracted using the RNeasy kit, and roughly 0.5 to 1 microgram was reverse transcribed with random hexamers. TCRdb ran its own pipeline on the public reads, namely fastp trimming at Q25 and MiXCR clone calling, and kept in-frame beta chains. CDR3 protein duplicates are merged, each entry listing the most common genes and DNA. Within this sample are some 110,000 distinct CDR3 sequences, with 96% of them counted one time only. The ten largest clones add up to 0.11% to 0.15% of the sample. Sequenced: CD4+ T cells from PBMCs. The receptors come from a human donor with Susac syndrome.

The table lists this clonotype with a count of one. The chain combines TRBV29-1 with TRBJ2-7, with D possibly matching TRBD1 (5 bases). In germline, CDR1 is SQVTM, CDR2 ANQGSEA. The CDR3 totals 12 residues. Trimming stripped 6 bases from V and 2 bases from J, with 11 bases between. The CDR3 loop reads CSVGPLPYEQYF. In nucleotides, the CDR3 is TGCAGCGTGGGGCCCTTACCCTACGAGCAGTACTTC.

The V and J genes are TRBV4-2 and TRBJ2-7; TRBD2 agrees at 10 bases. This CDR3 comprises 16 residues. CDR1 LGHNA and CDR2 YNFKEQ come from the germline V gene. The V gene end was trimmed by 3 bases and the J gene end by 7 bases; junction bases not matched to a gene: 12. CDR3 DNA sequence: TGTGCCAGCAGCCACCCCCGGGTAGCGGGAGGAGGTGAGCAGTACTTC. Encoded protein: CASSHPRVAGGGEQYF.

The chain links TRBV3-1 to TRBJ1-1; a weak D match, TRBD1 (6 bases). The germline V gene has CDR1 LGHDT and CDR2 YNNKEL (reference sequence). With 6 bases removed from V and 2 bases from J, the gap between germline ends came to 13 bases. The CDR3 has 14 residues. CDR3 coding DNA: TGTGCCAGCAGGCTAGGGGGGCGAAACACTGAAGCTTTCTTT. It specifies CASRLGGRNTEAFF.

The V call is TRBV30, the J call TRBJ2-4; D is unresolved. This CDR3 region has 13 residues. Germline V gives CDR1 GTSNPN, CDR2 SVGIG (reference sequence). Trimming removed 0 bases at V and 6 bases at J, with 9 bases between. CDR3 nucleotide sequence: TGTGCCTGGAGTGTAAAAGTAGGAAACATTCAGTACTTC. Translated: CAWSVKVGNIQYF.

This chain uses TRBV20-1 with TRBJ2-1; 9 bases align to TRBD2. CDR1 is DFQATT, CDR2 SNEGSKA, per germline (reference sequence). V was clipped by 0 bases and J by 9 bases; unmatched bases: 12. The CDR3 sequence is 16 residues long. Here the CDR3 DNA reads TGCAGTGCTAGAGAGGGCGGGAGGGCCGCTGGTGTTGAGCAGTTCTTC. The encoded protein is CSAREGGRAAGVEQFF.

This chain joins TRBV7-9 and TRBJ2-7; D is perhaps TRBD1 or TRBD2 (5 bases each). The CDR3 is 14 amino acids. CDR1 is SEHNR and CDR2 is FQNEAQ in the germline V gene (reference sequence). Trimming took 5 bases from V and 5 from J, leaving 16 bases between them. CDR3 amino acids: CASSKGTSGNEQYF. CDR3 nucleotide sequence: TGTGCCAGCAGCAAGGGGACCTCGGGGAACGAGCAGTACTTC.

V usage is TRBV29-1 and J usage is TRBJ2-1, with D perhaps matching TRBD2 (5 bases). The ends were cut back, 5 bases at V and 3 bases at J, with 20 bases in the middle. The germline CDR1 and CDR2 sequences are SQVTM and ANQGSEA. The CDR3 loop spans 16 amino acids. The CDR3 here is CSVHQDSFAGYNEQFF. The CDR3 DNA reads TGCAGCGTTCACCAAGATTCGTTCGCGGGCTACAATGAGCAGTTCTTC.

V gene TRBV10-3 combines with J gene TRBJ1-2; 9 bases match TRBD1. With V trimmed by 6 bases and J by 3 bases, 8 bases remained unmatched. The CDR3 is made up of 15 amino acids. Germline CDR1 ENHRY, CDR2 SYGVKD. The CDR3 nucleotides are TGTGCCATCAGACCCCGACAGGGGGACGACTATGGCTACACCTTC. This translates into CAIRPRQGDDYGYTF.

The rearrangement links TRBV3-1 to TRBJ2-4; no definite D call. The V end lost 2 bases, the J end lost 10 bases, and 6 bases lay between the germline ends. CDR1 and CDR2 from the germline V gene are LGHDT and YNNKEL (reference sequence). There are 11 residues in the CDR3. The CDR3 reads CASSQYRIQYF. Here the CDR3 DNA reads TGTGCCAGCAGCCAATATCGGATTCAGTACTTC.

The V call is TRBV5-4, the J call TRBJ2-7; D is undetermined. Germline V gene sequence: CDR1 SGHNT, CDR2 YYREEE (reference sequence). CDR3 length: 15 amino acids. The V end lost 0 bases, the J end lost 6 bases, and 16 bases lay between the germline ends. CDR3 sequence: CASSLGIWGLGEQYF. CDR3 nucleotide sequence: TGTGCCAGCAGCTTGGGTATCTGGGGATTAGGCGAGCAGTACTTC. The full variable domain, rest sourced from reference TRBV5-4 and TRBJ2-7, is ETGVTQSPTHLIKTRGQQVTLRCSSQSGHNTVSWYQQALGQGPQFIFQYYREEENGRGNFPPRFSGLQFPNYSSELNVNALELDDSALYLCASSLGIWGLGEQYFGPGTRLTVT.

This chain connects TRBV6-1 to TRBJ1-2, with a possible D match to TRBD1 (6 bases). V was pared by 6 bases and J by 0 bases, with 20 bases between. The length of the CDR3 is 17 residues. Looked up from germline, CDR1 is MNHNS and CDR2 is SASEGT. CDR3 bases: TGTGCCAGCAGGGAACTCAGGGGAATGGCAGCTAACTATGGCTACACCTTC. Translated, it gives CASRELRGMAANYGYTF.

This chain uses TRBV25-1 with TRBJ1-5, with D uncertain. Germline CDR1 and CDR2: MGHDK and SYGVNS. The CDR3 spans 15 residues. Trimming removed 3 bases from V and 3 bases from J, with 12 bases in between. This chain's CDR3 is CASSEAGVINQPQHF. The CDR3 DNA reads as TGTGCCAGCAGTGAGGCAGGAGTTATCAATCAGCCCCAGCATTTT.

J is TRBJ2-3 and V is TRBV4-1, with D hard to call. Germline CDR1 MGHRA, CDR2 YSYEKL. The CDR3 totals 16 residues. V lost 0 bases and J 1 base, leaving 11 bases between the germline ends. The CDR3 sequence: CASSQEPQARTDTQYF. In DNA, the CDR3 is TGCGCCAGCAGCCAAGAACCCCAGGCCCGCACAGATACGCAGTATTTT.

The chain couples TRBV29-1 to TRBJ1-1; no firm D call. Trimming removed 0 bases from V and 5 bases from J, with 13 bases in between. The V gene's germline CDR1 is SQVTM and CDR2 ANQGSEA. The CDR3 spans 14 residues. The CDR3 region is CSVEDPPYSTEAFF. DNA for the CDR3: TGCAGCGTTGAAGATCCTCCCTACAGTACTGAAGCTTTCTTT. The variable domain in full, completed from reference TRBV29-1 and TRBJ1-1, reads SAVISQKPSRDICQRGTSLTIQCQVDSQVTMMFWYRQQPGQSLTLIATANQGSEATYESGFVIDKFPISRPNLTFSTLTVSNMSPEDSSIYLCSVEDPPYSTEAFFGQGTRLTVV.

V and J are TRBV3-1 and TRBJ2-7; possible D gene TRBD2, 6 bases. Germline CDR1 is LGHDT and CDR2 is YNNKEL (reference sequence). V lost 6 bases, J lost 0 bases, and 12 bases lay in between. CDR3 size: 14 residues. CDR3 region: CASRDSGSSYEQYF. CDR3 sequence (DNA): TGTGCCAGCAGAGATAGCGGTAGCTCCTACGAGCAGTACTTC.

The rearrangement links TRBV29-1 to TRBJ2-3; 7 positions agree with TRBD1. This CDR3 contains 17 residues. Germline lookup yields CDR1 SQVTM and CDR2 ANQGSEA. With 4 bases clipped from V and 0 bases from J, the junction kept 13 bases outside the gene matches. The CDR3: CSVAGWVDRASTDTQYF. The DNA of the CDR3 is TGCAGCGTTGCCGGGTGGGTAGACAGGGCAAGCACAGATACGCAGTATTTT.

This clonotype was observed a single time. The rearrangement joins TRBV3-1 to TRBJ2-7, with D possibly matching TRBD1 (6 bases). The V end was cut by 2 bases, the J end by 3 bases, with 11 bases between. CDR3 size: 14 residues. Germline CDR1 LGHDT, CDR2 YNNKEL (reference sequence). The CDR3 DNA reads TGTGCCAGCAGCCAACGAGGACAGCACTACGAGCAGTACTTC. Translated: CASSQRGQHYEQYF.

This CDR3 is CASSPDQGGEETQYF. The CDR3 DNA sequence: TGTGCCAGCTCACCCGACCAGGGGGGAGAAGAGACCCAGTACTTC. V usage is TRBV18 and J usage is TRBJ2-5; tentative D call: TRBD1 (7 bases). Germline CDR1 and CDR2: KGHSH and LQKENI. The germline V and J ends were trimmed by 3 bases and 3 bases, with 14 bases remaining between them. The CDR3 totals 15 residues. The entire variable domain, with the rest obtained from reference TRBV18 and TRBJ2-5, is as follows: NAGVMQNPRHLVRRRGQEARLRCSPMKGHSHVYWYRQLPEEGLKFMVYLQKENIIDESGMPKERFSAEFPKEGPSILRIQQVVRGDSAAYFCASSPDQGGEETQYFGPGTRLLVL.

J is TRBJ2-3 and V is TRBV3-1; D ambiguous. This CDR3 has 16 residues. Germline assignment: CDR1 LGHDT and CDR2 YNNKEL (reference sequence). The germline V and J ends were trimmed by 1 base and 6 bases, with 17 bases remaining between them. CDR3 loop: CASSQAAVRTSDTQYF. DNA of the CDR3: TGTGCCAGCAGCCAAGCCGCGGTTAGAACATCGGATACGCAGTATTTT.

The chain joins TRBV20-1 to TRBJ1-1, with 11 bases that match TRBD1. Germline-derived CDR1 and CDR2 are DFQATT and SNEGSKA (reference sequence). J gave up 5 bases and V 3 bases, and 2 bases lay outside the gene matches. The CDR3 spans 13 residues. The CDR3 protein is CSARGTGGTEAFF. Here the CDR3 DNA reads TGCAGTGCTAGGGGGACAGGGGGTACTGAAGCTTTCTTT.

This sequence joins TRBV28 and TRBJ1-5; D gene uncertain. This CDR3 is 15 amino acids long. The germline CDR1 and CDR2 sequences are MDHEN and SYDVKM. The V end lost 5 bases, the J end lost 9 bases, and 20 bases lay between the germline ends. The CDR3 loop reads CASSLLLGGPRPQHF. Here the CDR3 DNA reads TGTGCCAGCAGTCTCCTCCTGGGCGGCCCTAGGCCCCAGCATTTT. Looking up the rest from reference TRBV28 and TRBJ1-5 gives the full variable domain: DVKVTQSSRYLVKRTGEKVFLECVQDMDHENMFWYRQDPGLGLRLIYFSYDVKMKEKGDIPEGYSVSREKKERFSLILESASTNQTSMYLCASSLLLGGPRPQHFGDGTRLSIL.

This chain uses TRBV5-4 with TRBJ1-1; TRBD1 matches at 7 bases. The CDR3 loop spans 19 amino acids. Germline V gene lookup returns CDR1 SGHNT and CDR2 YYREEE (reference sequence). The junction had 23 bases not matched to a gene; V was cut back by 5 bases and J by 4 bases. In DNA form, the CDR3 reads TGTGCCAGCAGTTTAAGGGGTCGAGGGGGCACAAGAGGAATCACTGAAGCTTTCTTT. Translated, it gives CASSLRGRGGTRGITEAFF.

The rearrangement joins TRBV18 to TRBJ1-2; perhaps TRBD1 as D (6 bases). Germline V gene lookup returns CDR1 KGHSH and CDR2 LQKENI. The CDR3 totals 15 residues. Deletions cut 0 bases from V and 7 bases from J, with 15 bases between. The CDR3 DNA follows: TGTGCCAGCTCACCACCGGGACAAGGAGGCGGTGGCTACACCTTC. Translating gives CASSPPGQGGGGYTF.

The chain links TRBV7-2 to TRBJ1-1; D gene ambiguous. The germline V gene has CDR1 SGHTA and CDR2 FQGNSA. V shed 6 bases and J shed 4 bases, with 12 bases lying between them. This CDR3 has 13 amino acids. CDR3 nucleotide sequence: TGTGCCAGCAGTCCAGGATGGGGCACTGAAGCTTTCTTT. This codes for CASSPGWGTEAFF. Based on the CDR3 plus reference TRBV7-2 and TRBJ1-1, the full variable domain is GAGVSQSPSNKVTEKGKDVELRCDPISGHTALYWYRQSLGQGLEFLIYFQGNSAPDKSGLPSDRFSAERTGGSVSTLTIQRTQQEDSAVYLCASSPGWGTEAFFGQGTRLTVV.

The chain links TRBV18 to TRBJ1-5; tentatively, D is TRBD1 (5 bases). The V end was cut by 3 bases, the J end by 4 bases, with 10 bases between. Looked up from germline, CDR1 is KGHSH and CDR2 is LQKENI. The CDR3 contains 14 residues. CDR3 residues: CASSPDTDNQPQHF. CDR3 nucleotide sequence: TGTGCCAGCTCACCGGACACGGATAATCAGCCCCAGCATTTT.

This chain connects TRBV7-2 to TRBJ2-2, with unresolved D. Trimming removed 5 bases from V and 1 base from J, with 5 bases in between. The CDR3 runs to 13 residues. Per germline, CDR1 SGHTA and CDR2 FQGNSA. This chain's CDR3 is CASSPWNTGELFF. CDR3 nucleotide sequence: TGTGCCAGCAGCCCATGGAACACCGGGGAGCTGTTTTTT. Combining the CDR3 with reference TRBV7-2 and TRBJ2-2 gives the whole variable domain GAGVSQSPSNKVTEKGKDVELRCDPISGHTALYWYRQSLGQGLEFLIYFQGNSAPDKSGLPSDRFSAERTGGSVSTLTIQRTQQEDSAVYLCASSPWNTGELFFGEGSRLTVL.

The gene calls are TRBV29-1 and TRBJ2-3; D ambiguous. The germline CDR1 and CDR2 sequences are SQVTM and ANQGSEA. The CDR3 contains 13 residues. V was trimmed by 7 bases and J by 2 bases, leaving 13 bases between them. This CDR3 reads CSAAVRNTDTQYF. The CDR3 nucleotides read TGCAGCGCTGCAGTGAGGAACACAGATACGCAGTATTTT.